This T cell receptor (beta chain) came from a study of blood T cell repertoires in COVID-19. Study summary: Researchers got acute and convalescent COVID-19 samples from the United States, Italy and Spain. PBMCs, B-cell-depleted T cells, or T cells provided the cDNA or gDNA that made up the material.

It was during active infection that Seattle patients were enrolled and then longitudinally followed. After removal of 0 bases from V and 6 bases from J, the junction contained 7 bases not matched to a gene. This CDR3 has 16 residues. Germline V lookup: CDR1 SGHRS, CDR2 YFSETQ. Authors' methods: Quantification of nucleated cells was approximated via reference gene primer amplification. Profiled with immunoSEQ multiplex PCR; TCRdb holds only in-frame clones, not every one. V and J calls and clone size come straight from that table; D and trimming were deduced from the DNA. The repertoire includes 100,000 to 150,000 clones, about 93% of them detected once, and around 2.1% sits in the top ten.

Material: peripheral blood. This TCR was recovered from a man aged 50-59 years with COVID-19, enrolled during active disease. The chain couples TRBV5-1 to TRBJ2-2; 8 bases fit TRBD2. As DNA, the CDR3 is TGCGCCAGCAGCTTGGTTCCCAGCGGGAGTTCCGGGGAGCTGTTTTTT. Protein: CASSLVPSGSSGELFF.